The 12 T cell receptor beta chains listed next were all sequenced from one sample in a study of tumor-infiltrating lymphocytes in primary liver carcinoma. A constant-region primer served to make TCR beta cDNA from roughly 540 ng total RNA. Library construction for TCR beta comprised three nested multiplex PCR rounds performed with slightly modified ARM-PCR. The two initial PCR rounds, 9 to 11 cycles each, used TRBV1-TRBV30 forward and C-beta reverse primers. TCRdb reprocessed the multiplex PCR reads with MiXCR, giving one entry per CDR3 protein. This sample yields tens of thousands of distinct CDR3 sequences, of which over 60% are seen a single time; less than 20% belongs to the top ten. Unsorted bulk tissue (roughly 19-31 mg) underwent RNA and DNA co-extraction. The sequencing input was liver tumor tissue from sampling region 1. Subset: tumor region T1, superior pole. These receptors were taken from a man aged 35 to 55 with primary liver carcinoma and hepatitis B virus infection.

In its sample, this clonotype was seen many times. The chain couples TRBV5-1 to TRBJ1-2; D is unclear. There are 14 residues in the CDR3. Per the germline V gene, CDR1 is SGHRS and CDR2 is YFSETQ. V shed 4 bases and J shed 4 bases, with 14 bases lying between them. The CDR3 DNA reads TGCGCCAGCAGCCCGGGAGATGCTATCTATGGCTACACCTTC. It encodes CASSPGDAIYGYTF.

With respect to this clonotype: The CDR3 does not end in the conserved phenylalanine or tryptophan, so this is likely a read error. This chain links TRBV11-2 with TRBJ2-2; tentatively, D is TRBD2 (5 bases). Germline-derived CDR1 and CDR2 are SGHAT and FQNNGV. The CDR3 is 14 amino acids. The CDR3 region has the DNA TGTGCCAGCGGCTTATTAGAGGGAGCAGGGGAGCTGTTTCTT. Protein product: CASGLLEGAGELFL.

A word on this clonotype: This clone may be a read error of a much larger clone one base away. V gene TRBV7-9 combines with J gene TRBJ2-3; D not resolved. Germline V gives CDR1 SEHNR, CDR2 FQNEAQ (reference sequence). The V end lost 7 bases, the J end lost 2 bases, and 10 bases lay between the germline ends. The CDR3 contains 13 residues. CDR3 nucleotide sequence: TGTGCCAGCAACTCCCAACTCACAGATACGCAGTATTTT. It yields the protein CASNSQLTDTQYF.

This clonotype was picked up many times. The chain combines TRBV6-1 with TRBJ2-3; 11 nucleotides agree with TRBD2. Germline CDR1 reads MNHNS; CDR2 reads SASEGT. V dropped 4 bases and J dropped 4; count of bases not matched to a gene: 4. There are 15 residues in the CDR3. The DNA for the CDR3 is TGTGCCAGCAGTGGCTCGACTAGCGGGGCAGATACGCAGTATTTT. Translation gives CASSGSTSGADTQYF.

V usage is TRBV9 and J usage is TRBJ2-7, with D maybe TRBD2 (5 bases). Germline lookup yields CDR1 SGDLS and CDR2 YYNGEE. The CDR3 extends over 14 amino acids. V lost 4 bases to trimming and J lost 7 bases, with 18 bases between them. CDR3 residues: CASSPSAGSREQYF. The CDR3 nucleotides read TGTGCCAGCAGCCCCAGTGCGGGTAGTCGGGAGCAGTACTTC.

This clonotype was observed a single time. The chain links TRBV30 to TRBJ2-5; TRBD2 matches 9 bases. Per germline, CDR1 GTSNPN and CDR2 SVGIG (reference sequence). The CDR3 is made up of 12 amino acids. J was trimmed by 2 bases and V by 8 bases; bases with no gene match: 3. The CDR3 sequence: CARTSAQETQYF. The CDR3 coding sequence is TGTGCCAGGACTAGCGCTCAAGAGACCCAGTACTTC.

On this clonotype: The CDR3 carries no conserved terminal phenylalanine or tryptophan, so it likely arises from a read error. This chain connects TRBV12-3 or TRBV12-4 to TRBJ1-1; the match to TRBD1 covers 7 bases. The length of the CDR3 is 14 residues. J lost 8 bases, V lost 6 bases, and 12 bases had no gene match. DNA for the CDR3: TGTGCCAGCAGGGGAGGGACAGTTGGGGAAGAAGCTTTCATC. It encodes CASRGGTVGEEAFI.

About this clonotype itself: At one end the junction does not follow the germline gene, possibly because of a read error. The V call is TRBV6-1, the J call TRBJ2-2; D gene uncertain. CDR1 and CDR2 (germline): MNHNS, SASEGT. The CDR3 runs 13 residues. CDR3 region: CAGSPGGAGELFF. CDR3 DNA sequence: TGTGCCGGCAGTCCAGGCGGTGCCGGGGAGCTGTTTTTT.

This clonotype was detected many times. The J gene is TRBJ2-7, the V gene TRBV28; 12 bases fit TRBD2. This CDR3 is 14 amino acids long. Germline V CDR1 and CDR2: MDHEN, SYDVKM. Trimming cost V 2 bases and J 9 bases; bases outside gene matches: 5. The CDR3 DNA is TGTGCCAGCAGTTTACCTAGCGGGAGGGCCGGGCAGTACTTC. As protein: CASSLPSGRAGQYF.

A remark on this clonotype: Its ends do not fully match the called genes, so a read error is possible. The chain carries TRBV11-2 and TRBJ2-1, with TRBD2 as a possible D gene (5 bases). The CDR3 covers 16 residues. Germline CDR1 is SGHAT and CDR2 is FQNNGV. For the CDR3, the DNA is TGTGCCAGCAGCTTTCGACCAGTGGGAGATTTCAATGAGCAATTCTTC. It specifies CASSFRPVGDFNEQFF. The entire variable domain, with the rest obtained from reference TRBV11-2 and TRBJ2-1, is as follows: EAGVAQSPRYKIIEKRQSVAFWCNPISGHATLYWYQQILGQGPKLLIQFQNNGVVDDSQLPKDRFSAERLKGVDSTLKIQPAKLEDSAVYLCASSFRPVGDFNEQFFGPGTRLTVL.

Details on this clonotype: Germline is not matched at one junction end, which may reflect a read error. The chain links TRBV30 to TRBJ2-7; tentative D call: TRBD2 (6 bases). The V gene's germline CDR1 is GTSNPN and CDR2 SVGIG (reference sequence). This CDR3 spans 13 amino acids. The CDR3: CAWRGGTSYEQYF. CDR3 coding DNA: TGTGCCTGGAGGGGCGGGACCTCCTATGAGCAGTACTTC.

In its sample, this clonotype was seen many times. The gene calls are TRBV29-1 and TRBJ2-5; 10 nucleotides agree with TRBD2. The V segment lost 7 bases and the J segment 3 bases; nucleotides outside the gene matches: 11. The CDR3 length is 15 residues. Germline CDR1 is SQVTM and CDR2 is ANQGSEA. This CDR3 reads CSARRGLAGEETQYF. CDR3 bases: TGCAGCGCCCGGCGCGGGCTAGCGGGAGAAGAGACCCAGTACTTC.